The clone carrying this TCR beta chain was observed a few times. Germline V gives CDR1 DFQATT, CDR2 SNEGSKA (reference sequence). Trimming cost V 7 bases and J 6 bases, with 16 bases left between them. This CDR3 has 13 residues. TCRdb passed the RT-PCR reads through MiXCR, listing each CDR3 protein once. This table has over 400,000 distinct CDR3 sequences, under 20% appearing once. This sample stems from a study of patients and donors after allogeneic stem cell transplantation. Sequenced sample: blood, either unsorted or a sorted T cell fraction (not recorded which). This clonotype originated in a human donor who was either an allogeneic HSCT recipient or a stem cell or donor lymphocyte infusion donor (not recorded which). It is not recorded whose cells these are; they may come from a transplant donor. The J gene is TRBJ1-5, the V gene TRBV20-1; a weak D match, TRBD1 (5 bases). The CDR3 reads CSVGEQGPQPQHF. As DNA, the CDR3 is TGCAGTGTCGGCGAGCAGGGCCCTCAGCCCCAGCATTTT.